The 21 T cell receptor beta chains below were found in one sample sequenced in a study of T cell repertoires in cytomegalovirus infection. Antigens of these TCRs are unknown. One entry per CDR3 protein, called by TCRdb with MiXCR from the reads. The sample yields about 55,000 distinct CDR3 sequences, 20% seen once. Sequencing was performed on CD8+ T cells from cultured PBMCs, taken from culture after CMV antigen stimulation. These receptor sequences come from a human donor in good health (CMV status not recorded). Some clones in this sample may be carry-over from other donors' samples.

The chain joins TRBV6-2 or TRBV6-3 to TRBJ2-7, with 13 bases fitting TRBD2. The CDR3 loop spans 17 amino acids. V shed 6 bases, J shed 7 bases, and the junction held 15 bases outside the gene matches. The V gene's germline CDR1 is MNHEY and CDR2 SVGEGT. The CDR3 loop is CASRPFGLAGALREQYF. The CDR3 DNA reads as TGTGCCAGCAGACCCTTCGGACTAGCGGGAGCCTTGCGTGAGCAGTACTTC.

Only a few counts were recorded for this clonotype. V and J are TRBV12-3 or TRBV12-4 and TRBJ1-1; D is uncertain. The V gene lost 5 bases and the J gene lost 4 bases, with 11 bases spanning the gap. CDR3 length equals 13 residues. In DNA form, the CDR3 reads TGTGCCAGCAGTCCGGTTATGGGCACTGAAGCTTTCTTT. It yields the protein CASSPVMGTEAFF.

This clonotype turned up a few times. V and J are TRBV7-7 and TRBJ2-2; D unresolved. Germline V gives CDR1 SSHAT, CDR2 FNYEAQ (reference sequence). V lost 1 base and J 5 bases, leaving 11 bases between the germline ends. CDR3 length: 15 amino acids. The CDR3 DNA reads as TGTGCCAGCAGCTTAGAACGGAGTGGTACCGGGGAGCTGTTTTTT. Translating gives CASSLERSGTGELFF.

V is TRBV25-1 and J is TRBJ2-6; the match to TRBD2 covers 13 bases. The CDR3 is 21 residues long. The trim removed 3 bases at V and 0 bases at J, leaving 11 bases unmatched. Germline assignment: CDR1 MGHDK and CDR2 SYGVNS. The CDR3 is CASSDPGLAGVGRSGANVLTF. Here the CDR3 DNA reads TGTGCCAGCAGTGACCCCGGACTAGCGGGAGTCGGCCGCTCTGGGGCCAACGTCCTGACTTTC. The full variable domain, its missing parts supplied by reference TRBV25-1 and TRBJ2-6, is EADIYQTPRYLVIGTGKKITLECSQTMGHDKMYWYQQDPGMELHLIHYSYGVNSTEKGDLSSESTVSRIRTEHFPLTLESARPSHTSQYLCASSDPGLAGVGRSGANVLTFGAGSRLTVL.

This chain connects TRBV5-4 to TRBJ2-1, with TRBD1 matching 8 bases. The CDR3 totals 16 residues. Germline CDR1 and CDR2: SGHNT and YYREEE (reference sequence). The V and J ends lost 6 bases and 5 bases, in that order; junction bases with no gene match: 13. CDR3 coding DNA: TGTGCCAGCACCGAGGACAGGGTTTGGTCAAACAATGAGCAGTTCTTC. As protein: CASTEDRVWSNNEQFF.

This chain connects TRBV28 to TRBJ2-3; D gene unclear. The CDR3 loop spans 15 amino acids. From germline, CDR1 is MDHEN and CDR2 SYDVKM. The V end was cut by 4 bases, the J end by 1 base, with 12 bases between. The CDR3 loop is CASSSLRRGTDTQYF. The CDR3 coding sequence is TGTGCCAGCAGTTCTCTCCGCCGAGGCACAGATACGCAGTATTTT. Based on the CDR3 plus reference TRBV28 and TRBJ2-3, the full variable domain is DVKVTQSSRYLVKRTGEKVFLECVQDMDHENMFWYRQDPGLGLRLIYFSYDVKMKEKGDIPEGYSVSREKKERFSLILESASTNQTSMYLCASSSLRRGTDTQYFGPGTRLTVL.

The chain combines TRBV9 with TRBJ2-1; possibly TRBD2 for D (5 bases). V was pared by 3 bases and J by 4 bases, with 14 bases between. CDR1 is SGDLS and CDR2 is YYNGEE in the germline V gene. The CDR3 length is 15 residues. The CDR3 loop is CASSEGGERYNEQFF. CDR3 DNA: TGTGCCAGCAGCGAAGGTGGGGAGAGATACAATGAGCAGTTCTTC.

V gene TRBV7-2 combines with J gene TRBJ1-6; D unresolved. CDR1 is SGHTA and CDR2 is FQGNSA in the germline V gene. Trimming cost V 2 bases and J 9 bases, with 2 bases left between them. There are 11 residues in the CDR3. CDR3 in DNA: TGTGCCAGCAGCTTAACTTCACCCCTCCACTTT. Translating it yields CASSLTSPLHF.

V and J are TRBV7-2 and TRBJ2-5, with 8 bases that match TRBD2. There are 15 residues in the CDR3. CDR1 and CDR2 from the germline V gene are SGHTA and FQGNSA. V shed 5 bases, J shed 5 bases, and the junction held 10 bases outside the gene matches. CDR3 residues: CASSAGLEPGETQYF. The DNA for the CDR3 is TGTGCCAGCAGCGCGGGACTAGAGCCTGGGGAGACCCAGTACTTC.

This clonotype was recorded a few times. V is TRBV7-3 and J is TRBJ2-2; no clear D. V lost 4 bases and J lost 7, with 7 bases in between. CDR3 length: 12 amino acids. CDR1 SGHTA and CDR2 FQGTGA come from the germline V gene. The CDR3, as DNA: TGTGCCAGCAGCTCTGTGGGCGGGGAGCTGTTTTTT. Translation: CASSSVGGELFF.

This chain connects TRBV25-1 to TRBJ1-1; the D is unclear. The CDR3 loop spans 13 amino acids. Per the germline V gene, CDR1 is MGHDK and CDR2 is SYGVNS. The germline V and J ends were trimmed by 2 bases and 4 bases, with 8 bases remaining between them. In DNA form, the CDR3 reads TGTGCCAGCAGTGAAGGGCAAATCACTGAAGCTTTCTTT. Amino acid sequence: CASSEGQITEAFF.

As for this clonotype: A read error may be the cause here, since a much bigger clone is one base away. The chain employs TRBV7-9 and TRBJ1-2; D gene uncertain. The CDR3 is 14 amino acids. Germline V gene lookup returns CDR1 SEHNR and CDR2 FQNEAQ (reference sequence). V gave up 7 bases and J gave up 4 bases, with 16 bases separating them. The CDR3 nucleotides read TGTGCCAGCACCCCCAAGGAACTATTCTATGGCTACACCTTC. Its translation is CASTPKELFYGYTF.

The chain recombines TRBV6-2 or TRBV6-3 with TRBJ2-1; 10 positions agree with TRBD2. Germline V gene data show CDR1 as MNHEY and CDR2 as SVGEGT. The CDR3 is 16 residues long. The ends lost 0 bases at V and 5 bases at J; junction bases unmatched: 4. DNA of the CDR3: TGTGCCAGCAGTTACTCGGAGCGGGGGGGCCACAATGAGCAGTTCTTC. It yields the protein CASSYSERGGHNEQFF.

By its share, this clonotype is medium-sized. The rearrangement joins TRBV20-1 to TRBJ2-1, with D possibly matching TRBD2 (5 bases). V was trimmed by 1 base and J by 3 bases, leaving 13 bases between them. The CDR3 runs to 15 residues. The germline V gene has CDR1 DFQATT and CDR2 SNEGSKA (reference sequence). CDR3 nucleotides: TGCAGTGCTAGAGGGGGTTCGGGGTTCTACAATGAGCAGTTCTTC. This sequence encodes CSARGGSGFYNEQFF.

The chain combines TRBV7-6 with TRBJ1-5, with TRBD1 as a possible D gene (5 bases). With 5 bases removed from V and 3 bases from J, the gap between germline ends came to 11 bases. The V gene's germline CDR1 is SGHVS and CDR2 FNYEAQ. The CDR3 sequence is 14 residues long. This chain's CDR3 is CASSPSGANQPQHF. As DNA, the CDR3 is TGTGCCAGCAGCCCCAGCGGGGCCAATCAGCCCCAGCATTTT.

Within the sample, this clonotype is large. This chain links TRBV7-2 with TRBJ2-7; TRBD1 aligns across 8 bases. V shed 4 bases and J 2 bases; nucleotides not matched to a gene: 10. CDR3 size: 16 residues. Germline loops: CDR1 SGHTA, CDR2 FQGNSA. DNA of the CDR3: TGTGCCAGCAGCTACTACCGGGACAGGATTACCTACGAGCAGTACTTC. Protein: CASSYYRDRITYEQYF.

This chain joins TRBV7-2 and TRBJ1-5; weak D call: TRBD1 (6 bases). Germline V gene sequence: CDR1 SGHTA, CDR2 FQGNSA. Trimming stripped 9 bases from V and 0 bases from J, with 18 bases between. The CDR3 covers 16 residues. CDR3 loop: CARLLGGDHSNQPQHF. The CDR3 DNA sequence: TGTGCCAGACTTCTAGGGGGGGATCATAGCAATCAGCCCCAGCATTTT.

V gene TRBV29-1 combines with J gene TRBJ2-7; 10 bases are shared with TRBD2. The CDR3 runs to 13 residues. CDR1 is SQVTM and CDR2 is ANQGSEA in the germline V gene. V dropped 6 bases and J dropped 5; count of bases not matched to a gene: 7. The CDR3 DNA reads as TGCAGCGTCTCTAGCGGGAGAAGCGACGAGCAGTACTTC. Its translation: CSVSSGRSDEQYF.

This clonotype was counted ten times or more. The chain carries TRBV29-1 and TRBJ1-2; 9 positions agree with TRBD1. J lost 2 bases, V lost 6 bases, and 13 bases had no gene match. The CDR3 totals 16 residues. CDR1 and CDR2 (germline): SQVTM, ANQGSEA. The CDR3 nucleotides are TGCAGCGTATATGGGACAGGGACATTGGCGAACTATGGCTACACCTTC. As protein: CSVYGTGTLANYGYTF.

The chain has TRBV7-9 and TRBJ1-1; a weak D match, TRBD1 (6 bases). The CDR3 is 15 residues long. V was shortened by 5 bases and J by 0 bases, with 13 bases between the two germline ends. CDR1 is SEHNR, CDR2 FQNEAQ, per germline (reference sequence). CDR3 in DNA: TGTGCCAGCAGCGTCACAGGGTACATGAACACTGAAGCTTTCTTT. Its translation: CASSVTGYMNTEAFF.

CDR3 sequence reads: CASSLVGGASYEQYF. As DNA, the CDR3 is TGTGCCAGCAGCTTGGTTGGGGGCGCCTCCTACGAGCAGTACTTC. The gene calls are TRBV5-6 and TRBJ2-7, with D possibly TRBD1 on 6 matching bases. Germline-derived CDR1 and CDR2 are SGHDT and YYEEEE. Trimming took 0 bases from V and 0 from J, leaving 10 bases between them. CDR3 length equals 15 residues.